These 6 T cell receptor beta chains originate from one sample sequenced in a study of T cell repertoires in cytomegalovirus infection. Antigens for these TCRs are unknown. MiXCR, run by TCRdb on the reads, gives a single entry per CDR3 protein. The sample consists of over 250,000 distinct CDR3 sequences, less than 25% of them appearing once. The sequencing here drew on cultured PBMCs, taken from culture after CMV antigen stimulation. Receptors were obtained from a human donor in good health (CMV status not recorded). Some clones in this sample may be carry-over from other donors' samples.

The chain couples TRBV3-1 to TRBJ2-1; D perhaps matches TRBD2 (5 bases). The CDR3 is made up of 12 amino acids. Germline assignment: CDR1 LGHDT and CDR2 YNNKEL (reference sequence). V was shortened by 9 bases and J by 5 bases, with 11 bases between the two germline ends. CDR3 protein: CASQRGNNEQFF. The CDR3 nucleotides are TGTGCCAGTCAACGGGGAAACAATGAGCAGTTCTTC.

The chain's CDR3 is CASSMGLAGVPDTQYF. CDR3 coding DNA: TGTGCCAGCAGCATGGGACTAGCGGGAGTACCAGATACGCAGTATTTT. The chain recombines TRBV7-9 with TRBJ2-3, with 14 bases aligning to TRBD2. Per germline, CDR1 SEHNR and CDR2 FQNEAQ (reference sequence). The CDR3 extends over 16 amino acids. The V and J ends lost 5 bases and 4 bases, in that order; junction bases with no gene match: 5.

This chain joins TRBV25-1 and TRBJ1-6; D is ambiguous. With 2 bases removed from V and 14 bases from J, the gap between germline ends came to 13 bases. The CDR3 length is 13 residues. Looked up from germline, CDR1 is MGHDK and CDR2 is SYGVNS. The CDR3 loop is CASSEEWEVSLHF. DNA for the CDR3: TGTGCCAGCAGTGAAGAGTGGGAAGTATCCCTCCACTTT.

This clonotype was counted only a few times. The chain uses TRBV5-4 and TRBJ2-3; 9 bases are shared with TRBD1. The CDR3 has 16 residues. Germline V gives CDR1 SGHNT, CDR2 YYREEE (reference sequence). J gave up 3 bases and V 4 bases, and 9 bases lay outside the gene matches. The CDR3 DNA follows: TGTGCCAGCAGCCCGGGGACAGGGTGGCTAACAGATACGCAGTATTTT. It codes for CASSPGTGWLTDTQYF.

The rearrangement uses TRBV19 and TRBJ1-5, with 8 bases matching TRBD1. The CDR3 is 15 amino acids. V was clipped by 10 bases and J by 6 bases; unmatched bases: 14. CDR1 and CDR2 from the germline V gene are LNHDA and SQIVND (reference sequence). The CDR3: CATSRWAGGSQPQHF. In DNA form, the CDR3 reads TGTGCCACAAGTAGGTGGGCAGGGGGCAGTCAGCCCCAGCATTTT.

The V and J genes are TRBV28 and TRBJ1-5; 7 bases agree with TRBD1. Germline CDR1 MDHEN, CDR2 SYDVKM. There are 14 residues in the CDR3. Losses at the gene ends were 4 bases for V and 0 bases for J; bases not matched to a gene: 0. As DNA, the CDR3 is TGTGCCAGCAGTTCAGGGGGTAGCAATCAGCCCCAGCATTTT. Protein sequence: CASSSGGSNQPQHF.